This T cell receptor beta chain emerged from a study of blood T cell repertoires in COVID-19. Study summary: Both acute and convalescent COVID-19 samples were obtained from the United States, Italy and Spain. Sample material is recorded as cDNA or gDNA derived from T cells, B-cell-depleted T cells, or PBMCs.

This CDR3 comprises 12 residues. V shed 5 bases and J 11 bases; nucleotides not matched to a gene: 7. Germline CDR1 and CDR2: SGHVS and FQNEAQ. The authors' processing: How many nucleated cells were present was estimated from reference gene primer amplification. The assay was immunoSEQ multiplex PCR, and TCRdb's table has in-frame clones only and misses some. Clonal size and the V and J genes are those of that table, whereas D and trimming came from the DNA. The data show a few hundred thousand clones, 75% to 95% seen once. Followed over time, Seattle patients had been enrolled while infection was active.

The origin of this receptor is a young woman with COVID-19, enrolled during active disease. V gene TRBV7-8 combines with J gene TRBJ1-1; 8 bases agree with TRBD1. Sequencing input: peripheral blood. CDR3 DNA: TGTGCCAGCAGCCTTCGGACAGGGTGGGCTTTCTTT. Its protein product is CASSLRTGWAFF.